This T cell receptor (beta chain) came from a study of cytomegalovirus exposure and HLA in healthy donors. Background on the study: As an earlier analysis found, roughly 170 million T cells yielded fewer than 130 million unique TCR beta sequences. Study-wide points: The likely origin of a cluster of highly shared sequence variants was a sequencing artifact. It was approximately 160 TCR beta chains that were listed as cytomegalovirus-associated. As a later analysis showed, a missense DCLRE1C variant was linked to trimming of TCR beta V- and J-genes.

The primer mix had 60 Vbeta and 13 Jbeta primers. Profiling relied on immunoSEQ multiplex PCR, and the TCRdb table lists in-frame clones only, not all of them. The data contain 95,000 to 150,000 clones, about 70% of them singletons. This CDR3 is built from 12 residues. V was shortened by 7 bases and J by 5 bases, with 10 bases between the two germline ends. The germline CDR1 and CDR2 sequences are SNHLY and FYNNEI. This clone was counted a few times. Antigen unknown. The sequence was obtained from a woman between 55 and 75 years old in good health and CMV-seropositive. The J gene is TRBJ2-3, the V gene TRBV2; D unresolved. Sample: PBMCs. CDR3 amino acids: CASTLDEDTQYF. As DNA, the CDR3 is TGTGCCAGCACCCTAGACGAAGATACGCAGTATTTT. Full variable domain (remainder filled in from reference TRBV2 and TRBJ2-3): EPEVTQTPSHQVTQMGQEVILRCVPISNHLYFYWYRQILGQKVEFLVSFYNNEISEKSEIFDDQFSVERPDGSNFTLKIRSTKLEDSAMYFCASTLDEDTQYFGPGTRLTVL.